The 8 T cell receptor beta chains presented below share a single source sample, sequenced in a study of T cell responses to AZD1222 COVID-19 vaccine. Generated by immunoSEQ multiplex PCR, the TCRdb table keeps only in-frame clones and is missing some. The table shows 70,000 to 90,000 clones, with roughly 90% occurring only once. The material sequenced was peripheral blood, taken on day 0 of AZD1222 vaccination. Every receptor here comes from an adult in good health.

This chain connects TRBV14 to TRBJ2-1; D gene unclear. In germline, CDR1 is SGHDN, CDR2 FVKESK. V lost 1 base, J lost 6 bases, and 13 bases lay in between. CDR3 length equals 15 residues. As DNA, the CDR3 is TGTGCCAGCAGCCAAGGTCTCAGCCTGGGCAATGAGCAGTTCTTC. It encodes CASSQGLSLGNEQFF.

This clone was found once. V gene TRBV6-5 combines with J gene TRBJ2-3; no firm D call. The CDR3 totals 14 residues. The V gene's germline CDR1 is MNHEY and CDR2 SVGAGI. V was clipped by 0 bases and J by 14 bases, with 18 bases between them. CDR3 coding DNA: TGTGCCAGCAGTTACTCTCTACGGTTGCCCTCATTGTATTTT. Its translation: CASSYSLRLPSLYF.

The chain recombines TRBV6-5 with TRBJ1-2; 11 positions match TRBD1. The CDR3 covers 15 residues. Germline assignment: CDR1 MNHEY and CDR2 SVGAGI. Trimming took 3 bases from V and 7 from J; bases not matched to a gene: 7. The CDR3 here is CASSYAGQGVSGYTF. The CDR3 bases are TGTGCCAGCAGTTATGCGGGACAGGGGGTCTCTGGCTACACCTTC.

The chain has TRBV7-2 and TRBJ1-2, with TRBD1 as a possible D gene (5 bases). The CDR3 loop spans 14 amino acids. The V and J ends lost 4 bases and 2 bases respectively, with 11 bases between them. Germline loops: CDR1 SGHTA, CDR2 FQGNSA. CDR3 DNA sequence: TGTGCCAGCAGCTCCGTCTACAGGAACTATGGCTACACCTTC. It is translated as CASSSVYRNYGYTF.

The V call is TRBV28, the J call TRBJ1-5; 7 bases map to TRBD1. Per germline, CDR1 MDHEN and CDR2 SYDVKM. V shed 5 bases, J shed 3 bases, and the junction held 7 bases outside the gene matches. This CDR3 is 15 amino acids long. The CDR3, as DNA: TGTGCCAGCAGTCCAGGGGGTCCGATCAATCAGCCCCAGCATTTT. This encodes CASSPGGPINQPQHF.

This clone appeared once. V and J are TRBV5-1 and TRBJ2-5; 8 nucleotides align to TRBD2. The CDR3 has 14 residues. After removal of 4 bases from V and 1 base from J, the junction contained 3 bases not matched to a gene. Germline CDR1 and CDR2: SGHRS and YFSETQ. CDR3 protein: CASSVGGVQETQYF. The DNA of the CDR3 is TGCGCCAGCAGCGTCGGGGGGGTCCAAGAGACCCAGTACTTC.

The chain recombines TRBV19 with TRBJ2-2, with 10 nucleotides matching TRBD1. CDR1 is LNHDA, CDR2 SQIVND, per germline (reference sequence). Germline trimming cut 7 bases from V and 6 bases from J; bases unmatched to any gene: 11. This CDR3 comprises 16 residues. In nucleotides, the CDR3 is TGTGCCAGTAAGGGACAGGGGATGAGGAAGGCCGGGGAGCTGTTTTTT. It translates to CASKGQGMRKAGELFF.

This sequence joins TRBV5-1 and TRBJ1-3, with 11 bases aligning to TRBD1. The trim removed 3 bases at V and 7 bases at J, leaving 6 bases unmatched. Germline V lookup: CDR1 SGHRS, CDR2 YFSETQ. This CDR3 has 15 residues. In nucleotides, the CDR3 is TGCGCCAGCAGCTCCCACGGGACAGGGGGTAACACCATATATTTT. This codes for CASSSHGTGGNTIYF.